The 22 T cell receptor beta chains in this list originate from one sample, sequenced in a study of cytomegalovirus exposure and HLA in healthy donors. A multiplex PCR was run with 60 Vbeta primers and 13 Jbeta primers. The method was immunoSEQ multiplex PCR; TCRdb's version includes in-frame clones alone and lacks a portion of them. This table has 130,000 or so clones, 77% appearing once. The source material was PBMCs. The receptor set was obtained from a man aged 18 to 30 in good health and CMV-seropositive.

This clone was seen a few times. The chain uses TRBV5-5 and TRBJ2-7; 8 bases fit TRBD2. Germline V gene lookup returns CDR1 SGHKS and CDR2 YYEKEE (reference sequence). The J segment lost 3 bases and the V segment lost 0 bases, leaving 5 bases of the junction unmatched. The CDR3 consists of 15 residues. CDR3 bases: TGTGCCAGCAGCTTGGGCGGGGGGACACTCTACGAGCAGTACTTC. Its protein product is CASSLGGGTLYEQYF.

The V gene is TRBV6-5, the J gene TRBJ1-3, with D possibly being TRBD1 (5 bases). The ends were cut back, 7 bases at V and 0 bases at J, with 13 bases in the middle. This CDR3 has 15 amino acids. Germline loops: CDR1 MNHEY, CDR2 SVGAGI. CDR3 nucleotide sequence: TGTGCCAGCATCGACAGCTACCCCTCTGGAAACACCATATATTTT. Translating gives CASIDSYPSGNTIYF.

The chain links TRBV19 to TRBJ2-5; TRBD2 is a possible D gene (6 bases). V lost 5 bases, J lost 9 bases, and 7 bases lay in between. This CDR3 region has 10 residues. The germline V gene encodes CDR1 LNHDA and CDR2 SQIVND (reference sequence). The CDR3 is CASSGEAQYF. DNA of the CDR3: TGTGCCAGTAGTGGGGAGGCCCAGTACTTC.

The chain combines TRBV7-9 with TRBJ2-2, with a tentative D call TRBD2 (5 bases). Deletions cut 5 bases from V and 3 bases from J, with 10 bases between. The germline CDR1 and CDR2 sequences are SEHNR and FQNEAQ (reference sequence). The CDR3 covers 14 residues. CDR3 bases: TGTGCCAGCAGCCTCCGGGAATACACCGGGGAGCTGTTTTTT. Translated: CASSLREYTGELFF.

The gene calls are TRBV4-1 and TRBJ1-1, with D maybe TRBD1 (6 bases). The CDR3 contains 15 residues. Germline CDR1 reads MGHRA; CDR2 reads YSYEKL. Trimming stripped 0 bases from V and 5 bases from J, with 13 bases between. CDR3 nucleotides: TGCGCCAGCAGCCAAGATGGGGGGGCGGAAACTGAAGCTTTCTTT. This sequence encodes CASSQDGGAETEAFF.

The V gene is TRBV11-2, the J gene TRBJ1-5; D uncertain. The V end lost 0 bases, the J end lost 4 bases, and 10 bases lay between the germline ends. The germline V gene has CDR1 SGHAT and CDR2 FQNNGV. The CDR3 runs to 15 residues. CDR3 region: CASSLEVAGNQPQHF. The CDR3, as DNA: TGTGCCAGCAGCTTAGAAGTGGCGGGAAATCAGCCCCAGCATTTT.

The V call is TRBV7-9, the J call TRBJ1-4; 7 bases are shared with TRBD1. Per germline, CDR1 SEHNR and CDR2 FQNEAQ (reference sequence). The CDR3 has 17 residues. The J segment lost 2 bases and the V segment lost 5 bases, leaving 11 bases of the junction unmatched. The CDR3 region is CASSPTDRVLTNEKLFF. Written as DNA, the CDR3 is TGTGCCAGCAGCCCGACCGACAGGGTTCTGACTAATGAAAAACTGTTTTTT.

The chain uses TRBV11-2 and TRBJ2-1; possibly TRBD2 for D (5 bases). Trimming left V 5 bases short and J 10 bases short, with 12 bases between. The CDR3 has 12 amino acids. Germline CDR1 reads SGHAT; CDR2 reads FQNNGV. CDR3 in DNA: TGTGCCAGCAGCCAATCCGGGGAGGAGCAGTTCTTC. As protein: CASSQSGEEQFF. Using reference TRBV11-2 and TRBJ2-1 for the parts outside the CDR3, the full variable domain is EAGVAQSPRYKIIEKRQSVAFWCNPISGHATLYWYQQILGQGPKLLIQFQNNGVVDDSQLPKDRFSAERLKGVDSTLKIQPAKLEDSAVYLCASSQSGEEQFFGPGTRLTVL.

Remarks on this clone: Its ends do not fully match the called genes, so a read error is possible. The rearrangement joins TRBV5-1 to TRBJ1-4; D is undetermined. CDR3 length: 14 amino acids. Germline V gives CDR1 SGHRS, CDR2 YFSETQ. DNA for the CDR3: TGCACCAGCAGCTTGGGGAGGACTAATGAAAAACTGTTTTTT. This encodes CTSSLGRTNEKLFF.

This clone was recorded only once. The chain links TRBV19 to TRBJ2-1; TRBD2 matches 10 bases. Germline assignment: CDR1 LNHDA and CDR2 SQIVND (reference sequence). With 1 base clipped from V and 7 bases from J, the junction kept 7 bases outside the gene matches. This CDR3 contains 16 residues. Here the CDR3 DNA reads TGTGCCAGTAGTATAGTAAAAGCGGGGGGGCAGAATGAGCAGTTCTTC. Its translation is CASSIVKAGGQNEQFF.

J is TRBJ1-2 and V is TRBV6-4; 9 bases line up with TRBD1. V was clipped by 5 bases and J by 4 bases; unmatched bases: 5. The germline V gene has CDR1 MRHNA and CDR2 SNTAGT. CDR3 length equals 14 residues. The CDR3 sequence is CASSWDRAVYGYTF. As DNA, the CDR3 is TGTGCCAGCAGTTGGGACAGGGCGGTCTATGGCTACACCTTC.

In regard to this clone: The same CDR3 is also encoded by other DNA sequences in this sample. The chain recombines TRBV7-3 with TRBJ2-1, with TRBD2 identical over 10 bases. J was trimmed by 13 bases and V by 5 bases; bases with no gene match: 8. The CDR3 totals 13 residues. Germline loops: CDR1 SGHTA, CDR2 FQGTGA. The CDR3, as DNA: TGTGCCAGCAGCCCGTCCGGGACTAGCGAACAGTTCTTC. As protein: CASSPSGTSEQFF.

The CDR3 nucleotides read TGTGCCAGCAGTCCGACGAGGGTAGCGGGTGATGGCTACACCTTC. Translating it yields CASSPTRVAGDGYTF. This chain joins TRBV27 and TRBJ1-2; D gene uncertain. This CDR3 has 15 amino acids. Germline V gene data show CDR1 as MNHEY and CDR2 as SMNVEV (reference sequence). V lost 5 bases to trimming and J lost 6 bases, with 19 bases between them.

This clone has more than one count but fewer than ten. The chain uses TRBV18 and TRBJ1-2, with a weak D call TRBD1 (5 bases). The CDR3 sequence is 12 residues long. Germline V gives CDR1 KGHSH, CDR2 LQKENI. Deletions cut 5 bases from V and 7 bases from J, with 11 bases between. The DNA of the CDR3 is TGTGCCAGCTCAGCCCTCGGGGGTGGCTACACCTTC. Translating it yields CASSALGGGYTF.

By share of the sample, this clone is medium-sized. The rearrangement links TRBV6-1 to TRBJ1-1, with 7 bases that match TRBD1. The CDR3 is 15 amino acids. Germline CDR1 is MNHNS and CDR2 is SASEGT. After removal of 8 bases from V and 1 base from J, the junction contained 10 bases not matched to a gene. The CDR3 bases are TGTGCCAGCCCATCGTGGACAGGAGAGAACACTGAAGCTTTCTTT. Protein sequence: CASPSWTGENTEAFF.

The chain has TRBV30 and TRBJ2-1; no clear D. CDR3 length equals 13 residues. The V end was cut by 1 base, the J end by 5 bases, with 9 bases between. Germline CDR1 GTSNPN, CDR2 SVGIG (reference sequence). CDR3 bases: TGTGCCTGGAGTGCCCTACTGAACAATGAGCAGTTCTTC. Protein sequence: CAWSALLNNEQFF.

V and J are TRBV4-1 and TRBJ2-7, with D possibly being TRBD2 (5 bases). V was pared by 0 bases and J by 2 bases, with 17 bases between. The CDR3 totals 17 residues. Germline V gene lookup returns CDR1 MGHRA and CDR2 YSYEKL. The chain's CDR3 is CASSQERGLGSAYEQYF. The DNA for the CDR3 is TGCGCCAGCAGCCAAGAGCGAGGACTCGGCAGCGCCTACGAGCAGTACTTC.

The V and J genes are TRBV7-8 and TRBJ1-1; D ambiguous. CDR3 length: 14 amino acids. CDR1 is SGHVS and CDR2 is FQNEAQ in the germline V gene. Trimming took 1 base from V and 5 from J, leaving 11 bases between them. CDR3 nucleotides: TGTGCCAGCAGCTTAGGTCGGGGTGGAACTGAAGCTTTCTTT. Its protein is CASSLGRGGTEAFF.

The chain combines TRBV5-6 with TRBJ1-5, with D unresolved. Trimming cost V 4 bases and J 8 bases, with 16 bases left between them. Per the germline V gene, CDR1 is SGHDT and CDR2 is YYEEEE. The CDR3 contains 14 residues. The CDR3 DNA reads as TGTGCCAGCAGCCCGGCGGGCAGTAGAAAGCCCCAGCATTTT. Protein product: CASSPAGSRKPQHF.

This chain joins TRBV7-2 and TRBJ1-1; D is unresolved. Trimming left V 5 bases short and J 6 bases short, with 13 bases between. The CDR3 consists of 13 residues. Per germline, CDR1 SGHTA and CDR2 FQGNSA. The CDR3 sequence: CASSGGLTSEAFF. CDR3 sequence (DNA): TGTGCCAGCAGCGGCGGCTTAACGTCTGAAGCTTTCTTT.

V and J are TRBV28 and TRBJ2-2; 9 positions agree with TRBD2. The germline V gene has CDR1 MDHEN and CDR2 SYDVKM. The V segment lost 4 bases and the J segment 1 base; nucleotides outside the gene matches: 4. CDR3 length equals 16 residues. CDR3 DNA: TGTGCCAGCAGTTATATAGCGGGAGTGAACACCGGGGAGCTGTTTTTT. It yields the protein CASSYIAGVNTGELFF.

J is TRBJ1-2 and V is TRBV6-1; D is unresolved. Trimming stripped 5 bases from V and 3 bases from J, with 7 bases between. Germline lookup yields CDR1 MNHNS and CDR2 SASEGT. The CDR3 has 12 amino acids. The CDR3 protein is CASSPRDYGYTF. CDR3 coding DNA: TGTGCCAGCAGTCCCCGGGACTATGGCTACACCTTC.